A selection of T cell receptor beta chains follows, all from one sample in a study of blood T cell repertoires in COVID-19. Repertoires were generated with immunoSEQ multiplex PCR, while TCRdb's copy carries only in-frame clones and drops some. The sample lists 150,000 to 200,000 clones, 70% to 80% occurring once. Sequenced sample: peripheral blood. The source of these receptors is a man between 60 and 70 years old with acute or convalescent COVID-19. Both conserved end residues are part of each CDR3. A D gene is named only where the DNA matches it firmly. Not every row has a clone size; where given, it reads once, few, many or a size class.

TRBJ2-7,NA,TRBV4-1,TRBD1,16,TGCGCCAGCAGCCAGGACCCGGGACAGGGGGCCTACGAGCAGTACTTC,CASSQDPGQGAYEQYF
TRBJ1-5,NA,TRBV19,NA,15,TGTGCCAGTAGTATAGGGACAATAAGCAATCAGCCCCAGCATTTT,CASSIGTISNQPQHF
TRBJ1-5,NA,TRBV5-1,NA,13,TGCGCCAGCAGCTTGCGGGGAACTCAGCCCCAGCATTTT,CASSLRGTQPQHF
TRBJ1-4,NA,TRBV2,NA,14,TGTGCGAGCGTTTCCCAAGGCAGAGGCGAAAAACTGTTTTTT,CASVSQGRGEKLFF
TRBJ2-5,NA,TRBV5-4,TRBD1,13,TGTGCCAGCAGCTTGCAACAGGGGGAGACCCAGTACTTC,CASSLQQGETQYF
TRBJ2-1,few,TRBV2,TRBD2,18,TGTGCCAGCAGTACGAGACTAGCGGGGGGGCCAGGAATTGGAGCGCAGTTCTTC,CASSTRLAGGPGIGAQFF
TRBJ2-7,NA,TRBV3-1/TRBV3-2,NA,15,TGTGCCAGCAGCCATGGAGGCCCCAGCTCCTACGAGCAGTACTTC,CASSHGGPSSYEQYF
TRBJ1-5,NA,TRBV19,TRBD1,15,TGTGCCAGTAGCGACAGGGGCTTTAGCAATCAGCCCCAGCATTTT,CASSDRGFSNQPQHF
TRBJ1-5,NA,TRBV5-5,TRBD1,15,TGTGCCAGCAGCTCGACAGGGAACGGCAATCAGCCCCAGCATTTT,CASSSTGNGNQPQHF
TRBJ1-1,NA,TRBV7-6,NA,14,TGTGCCAGCAGCTTAGGGGAAGGGGACACTGAAGCTTTCTTT,CASSLGEGDTEAFF